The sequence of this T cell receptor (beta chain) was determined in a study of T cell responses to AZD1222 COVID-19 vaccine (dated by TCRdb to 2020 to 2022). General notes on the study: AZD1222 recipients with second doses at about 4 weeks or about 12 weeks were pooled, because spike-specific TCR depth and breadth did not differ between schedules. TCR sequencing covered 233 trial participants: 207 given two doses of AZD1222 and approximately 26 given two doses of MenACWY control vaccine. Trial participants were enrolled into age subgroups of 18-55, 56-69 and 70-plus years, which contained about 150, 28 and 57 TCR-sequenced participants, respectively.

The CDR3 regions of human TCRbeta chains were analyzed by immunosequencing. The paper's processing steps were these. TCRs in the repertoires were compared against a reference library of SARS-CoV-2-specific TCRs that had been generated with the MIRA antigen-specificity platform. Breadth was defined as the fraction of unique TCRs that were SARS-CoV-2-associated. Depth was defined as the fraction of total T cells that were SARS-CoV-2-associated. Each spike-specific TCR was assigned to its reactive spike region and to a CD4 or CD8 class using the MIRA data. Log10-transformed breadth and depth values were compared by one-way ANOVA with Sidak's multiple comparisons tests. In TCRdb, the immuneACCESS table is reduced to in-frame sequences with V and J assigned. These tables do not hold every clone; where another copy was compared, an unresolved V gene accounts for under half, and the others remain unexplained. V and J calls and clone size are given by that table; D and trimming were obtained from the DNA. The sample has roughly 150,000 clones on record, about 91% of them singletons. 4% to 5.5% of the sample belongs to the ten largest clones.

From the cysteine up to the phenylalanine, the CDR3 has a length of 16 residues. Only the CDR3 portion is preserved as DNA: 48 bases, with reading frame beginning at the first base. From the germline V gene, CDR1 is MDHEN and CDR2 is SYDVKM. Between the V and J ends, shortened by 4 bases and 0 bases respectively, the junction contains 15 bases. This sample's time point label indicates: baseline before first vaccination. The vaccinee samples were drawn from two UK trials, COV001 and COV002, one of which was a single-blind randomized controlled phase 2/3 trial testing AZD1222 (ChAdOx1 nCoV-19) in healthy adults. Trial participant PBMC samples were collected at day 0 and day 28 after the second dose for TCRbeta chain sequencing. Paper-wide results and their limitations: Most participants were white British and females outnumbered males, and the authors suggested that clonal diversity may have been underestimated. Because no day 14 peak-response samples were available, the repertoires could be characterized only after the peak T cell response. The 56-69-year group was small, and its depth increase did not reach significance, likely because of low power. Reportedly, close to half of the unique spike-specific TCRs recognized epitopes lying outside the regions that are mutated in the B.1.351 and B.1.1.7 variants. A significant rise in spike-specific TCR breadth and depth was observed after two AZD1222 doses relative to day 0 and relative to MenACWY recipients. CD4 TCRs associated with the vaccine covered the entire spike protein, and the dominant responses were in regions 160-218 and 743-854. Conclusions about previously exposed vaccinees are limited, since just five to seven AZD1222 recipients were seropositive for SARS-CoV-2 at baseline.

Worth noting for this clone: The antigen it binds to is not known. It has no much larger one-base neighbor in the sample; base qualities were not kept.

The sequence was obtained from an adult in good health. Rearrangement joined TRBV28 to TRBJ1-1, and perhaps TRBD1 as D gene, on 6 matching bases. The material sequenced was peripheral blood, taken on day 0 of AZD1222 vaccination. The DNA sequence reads TGTGCCAGCAGTTACCCCCCGGGGGCCTTGAACACTGAAGCTTTCTTT. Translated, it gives CASSYPPGALNTEAFF.